This entry describes one TCR beta chain. Repertoires were generated with immunoSEQ multiplex PCR, while TCRdb's copy carries only in-frame clones and drops some. This table has around 350,000 clones, approximately 81% appearing once. The CDR3 is 15 residues long. The germline CDR1 and CDR2 sequences are SGDLS and YYNGEE. Between the trimmed V and J ends, which lost 7 bases and 0 bases, there was a span of 13 bases. This specimen belongs to a study of Ad26.COV2.S vaccination and SARS-CoV-2 variants. For the study at large: The donor was enrolled in the Ad26.COV2.S arm of the COV1001 trial.

Treatment here: over 15 received Ad26.COV2.S at low or high dose, single or two shots; 5 received placebo; per-sample allocation not given. Repertoires come from day 63 after the first vaccine or placebo injection. The chain combines TRBV9 with TRBJ1-4; D is possibly TRBD1 (5 bases). The source of this sequence is a person between 18 and 59 years old who received the Ad26.COV2.S COVID-19 vaccine or a placebo. Here the sequenced sample was peripheral blood, taken in a trial of Ad26.COV2.S vaccine versus placebo. CDR3 amino acids: CASGEGTATNEKLFF. Here the CDR3 DNA reads TGTGCCAGCGGCGAAGGGACGGCAACTAATGAAAAACTGTTTTTT.